The 30 T cell receptor beta chains given below trace back to one sample, sequenced in a study of blood T cells in healthy people across ages. Next came a second PCR, run for roughly 7 to 12 cycles, which used a sample-barcoded 5' primer along with a J-beta primer mix. TCRdb recomputed calls from the 5' RACE reads with MiXCR, one row per CDR3 protein. The sample contains over 950,000 distinct CDR3 sequences, more than 30% of which appear only once. Sequenced input: blood. The receptor source for this set is a man aged 18 to 29 in good health.

Only a few counts were recorded for this clonotype. This chain connects TRBV15 to TRBJ2-3; D is unresolved. The V gene's germline CDR1 is LNHNV and CDR2 YYDKDF (reference sequence). This CDR3 contains 15 residues. Trimming stripped 0 bases from V and 3 bases from J, with 10 bases between. CDR3 bases: TGTGCCACCAGCAGAGATGTTCAGGCTACAGATACGCAGTATTTT. As protein: CATSRDVQATDTQYF.

This clonotype was counted once. The genes are TRBV6-6 and TRBJ2-7; a weak D match, TRBD1 (6 bases). The last part of the DNA fits TRBJ2-5 better; the J call may be wrong. Germline V gene lookup returns CDR1 MNHNY and CDR2 SVGAGI (reference sequence). The CDR3 extends over 13 amino acids. CDR3 coding DNA: TGTGCCAGCAGTTCAACAGGGACGGAGACCCAGTACTTC. Its protein is CASSSTGTETQYF.

In nucleotides, the CDR3 is TGCAGTGCCCATACCGGGACAGGGGATGATGAGCAGTTCTTC. This sequence encodes CSAHTGTGDDEQFF. This chain connects TRBV20-1 to TRBJ2-1, with TRBD1 identical over 10 bases. The CDR3 has 14 residues. J lost 8 bases, V lost 6 bases, and 10 bases had no gene match. CDR1 is DFQATT, CDR2 SNEGSKA, per germline (reference sequence).

V and J are TRBV10-3 and TRBJ2-7, with 9 nucleotides matching TRBD1. Trimming at V came to 7 bases and at J to 5 bases, leaving 6 bases not matched to a gene. Germline CDR1 and CDR2: ENHRY and SYGVKD. The CDR3 length is 13 residues. CDR3 in amino acids: CAIKGTGGDEQYF. Written as DNA, the CDR3 is TGTGCCATCAAGGGAACAGGGGGCGACGAGCAGTACTTC.

In this sample, this clonotype turned up a few times. The chain is built from TRBV7-2 and TRBJ1-1, with 11 bases lining up with TRBD1. Germline V gives CDR1 SGHTA, CDR2 FQGNSA. This CDR3 is built from 14 residues. J was trimmed by 5 bases and V by 8 bases; bases with no gene match: 7. DNA for the CDR3: TGTGCCAGCGGCCGGGACAGGGGGTATACTGAAGCTTTCTTT. Amino acid sequence: CASGRDRGYTEAFF.

The genes are TRBV27 and TRBJ2-1, with D unclear. The CDR3 spans 14 residues. The germline V gene has CDR1 MNHEY and CDR2 SMNVEV (reference sequence). Trimming left V 4 bases short and J 0 bases short, with 7 bases between. CDR3 in DNA: TGTGCCAGCAGTTCGGTCTACTCCTACAATGAGCAGTTCTTC. Translating gives CASSSVYSYNEQFF.

The chain is built from TRBV6-5 and TRBJ2-7; D call uncertain. Deletions cut 0 bases from V and 2 bases from J, with 11 bases between. The CDR3 totals 15 residues. Germline V lookup: CDR1 MNHEY, CDR2 SVGAGI. In DNA, the CDR3 is TGTGCCAGCAGTTACTCGTCTTCTGGGACCTACGAGCAGTACTTC. This translates into CASSYSSSGTYEQYF.

This clonotype showed up many times. This rearrangement joins TRBV27 to TRBJ1-5; tentatively, D is TRBD1 (5 bases). This CDR3 is 13 amino acids long. The germline CDR1 and CDR2 sequences are MNHEY and SMNVEV (reference sequence). The V and J ends lost 10 bases and 2 bases respectively, with 12 bases between them. The CDR3 here is CATGTFGNQPQHF. In nucleotides, the CDR3 is TGTGCCACCGGGACGTTCGGCAATCAGCCCCAGCATTTT.

This sequence joins TRBV18 and TRBJ1-1, with a tentative D call TRBD1 (5 bases). The CDR3 runs 12 residues. Germline CDR1 KGHSH, CDR2 LQKENI. The V end was cut by 3 bases, the J end by 6 bases, with 8 bases between. The CDR3 is CASSPQTAEAFF. Written as DNA, the CDR3 is TGTGCCAGCTCACCTCAGACAGCTGAAGCTTTCTTT.

J is TRBJ2-5 and V is TRBV5-1; TRBD1 might be the D (6 bases). The germline V gene encodes CDR1 SGHRS and CDR2 YFSETQ. This CDR3 region has 13 residues. Trimming took 4 bases from V and 11 from J, leaving 18 bases between them. CDR3 loop: CASSSGQRYGQYF. DNA of the CDR3: TGCGCCAGCAGCAGCGGACAGCGCTACGGGCAGTACTTC.

The chain uses TRBV24-1 and TRBJ2-1, with D perhaps TRBD1 (5 bases). Per germline, CDR1 KGHDR and CDR2 SFDVKD. The CDR3 consists of 15 residues. Trimming removed 5 bases at V and 7 bases at J, with 17 bases between. This chain's CDR3 is CATSVSQGGGNEQFF. The CDR3 bases are TGTGCCACCAGTGTATCGCAGGGCGGTGGGAATGAGCAGTTCTTC.

The chain links TRBV10-3 to TRBJ2-3; TRBD2 is a possible D gene (5 bases). V lost 4 bases and J lost 2, with 10 bases in between. Germline assignment: CDR1 ENHRY and CDR2 SYGVKD. The CDR3 contains 14 residues. CDR3 nucleotide sequence: TGTGCCATCAGTGGGCTAGCCTCCACAGATACGCAGTATTTT. It is translated as CAISGLASTDTQYF.

A few counts support this clonotype. This chain connects TRBV25-1 to TRBJ1-1; a possible D gene is TRBD1 (5 bases). There are 13 residues in the CDR3. CDR1 MGHDK and CDR2 SYGVNS come from the germline V gene. V lost 2 bases, J lost 4 bases, and 8 bases lay in between. The CDR3 sequence is CASSEGGSTEAFF. CDR3 DNA: TGTGCCAGCAGTGAAGGGGGGAGCACTGAAGCTTTCTTT.

This clonotype was seen more than once but under ten times. The rearrangement links TRBV27 to TRBJ1-1; the D is unclear. V was pared by 1 base and J by 1 base, with 10 bases between. The CDR3 is made up of 15 amino acids. CDR1 and CDR2 from the germline V gene are MNHEY and SMNVEV (reference sequence). DNA for the CDR3: TGTGCCAGCAGTTTATACAAAACTCAGAACACTGAAGCTTTCTTT. Translation: CASSLYKTQNTEAFF.

This clonotype was seen a single time. The V call is TRBV2, the J call TRBJ1-1; D gene uncertain. Germline CDR1 reads SNHLY; CDR2 reads FYNNEI. The ends were cut back, 3 bases at V and 6 bases at J, with 11 bases in the middle. This CDR3 comprises 13 residues. The CDR3 DNA reads TGTGCCAGCAGTGACCCAGTAGGCCCTGAAGCTTTCTTT. Amino acid sequence: CASSDPVGPEAFF.

This clonotype was seen only a few times. The chain couples TRBV28 to TRBJ2-5; D is tentatively TRBD1 or TRBD2 (5 bases each). CDR3 length: 15 amino acids. The germline gives CDR1 MDHEN, CDR2 SYDVKM. Trimming took off 2 bases at V and 5 bases at J, with 15 bases between the two ends. The CDR3 reads CASSLPGAASETQYF. DNA for the CDR3: TGTGCCAGCAGTTTACCCGGGGCCGCGTCGGAGACCCAGTACTTC.

This clonotype was seen many times. The rearrangement joins TRBV29-1 to TRBJ1-2; D remains ambiguous. Germline V gene lookup returns CDR1 SQVTM and CDR2 ANQGSEA. This CDR3 region has 13 residues. Trimming took 4 bases from V and 3 from J, leaving 12 bases between them. The CDR3 sequence: CSVGGVKDYGYTF. The CDR3 bases are TGCAGCGTTGGTGGAGTAAAGGACTATGGCTACACCTTC.

This clonotype came up many times. The chain recombines TRBV5-1 with TRBJ1-2, with a possible D match to TRBD1 (5 bases). The V end lost 4 bases, the J end lost 1 base, and 14 bases lay between the germline ends. Germline CDR1 and CDR2: SGHRS and YFSETQ. CDR3 size: 15 residues. The CDR3 here is CASSPDSNFNYGYTF. CDR3 DNA: TGCGCCAGCAGCCCCGACAGCAACTTTAACTATGGCTACACCTTC.

CDR3 nucleotides: TGTGCCAGCAGCGTAGCTAGGAGGAGCTCCTACAATGAGCAGTTCTTC. Encoded protein: CASSVARRSSYNEQFF. V gene TRBV9 combines with J gene TRBJ2-1; D possibly corresponds to TRBD2 (5 bases). Per germline, CDR1 SGDLS and CDR2 YYNGEE. The V gene lost 0 bases and the J gene lost 0 bases, with 10 bases spanning the gap. The CDR3 runs 16 residues.

The chain joins TRBV10-3 to TRBJ2-3, with D hard to call. Germline CDR1 and CDR2: ENHRY and SYGVKD. Trimming pared 2 bases from V and 0 bases from J, leaving 6 bases between. The CDR3 totals 14 residues. In DNA form, the CDR3 reads TGTGCCATCAGTGAGAGAACTAGCACAGATACGCAGTATTTT. It specifies CAISERTSTDTQYF.

This clonotype has just a few counts. CDR3 nucleotide sequence: TGCAGTGCCCCCGATGGGGGGCGGGGCACTGAAGCTTTCTTT. Protein: CSAPDGGRGTEAFF. This chain links TRBV20-1 with TRBJ1-1; possibly TRBD1 for D (6 bases). V was shortened by 6 bases and J by 4 bases, with 18 bases between the two germline ends. This CDR3 has 14 residues. Germline-derived CDR1 and CDR2 are DFQATT and SNEGSKA (reference sequence).

The rearrangement joins TRBV27 to TRBJ2-1, with 7 bases fitting TRBD1. V lost 2 bases to trimming and J lost 5 bases; unmatched junction nucleotides: 9. Germline lookup yields CDR1 MNHEY and CDR2 SMNVEV (reference sequence). The CDR3 covers 16 residues. This CDR3 reads CASSLRVQGRNNEQFF. Here the CDR3 DNA reads TGTGCCAGCAGTTTAAGGGTACAGGGGCGCAACAATGAGCAGTTCTTC.

The chain has TRBV6-1 and TRBJ2-4; 10 bases fit TRBD1. The germline V gene has CDR1 MNHNS and CDR2 SASEGT. V was clipped by 6 bases and J by 2 bases; unmatched bases: 13. The CDR3 sequence is 18 residues long. The CDR3 DNA follows: TGTGCCAGCAGCTCCTATGGGGACAGGGGACGTACCAAAAACATTCAGTACTTC. Protein sequence: CASSSYGDRGRTKNIQYF.

The chain recombines TRBV27 with TRBJ1-1, with 9 bases lining up with TRBD1. CDR3 length: 17 residues. J lost 0 bases, V lost 3 bases, and 8 bases had no gene match. The germline V gene has CDR1 MNHEY and CDR2 SMNVEV (reference sequence). The CDR3 region is CASSLGQGGTVNTEAFF. CDR3 coding DNA: TGTGCCAGCAGTTTGGGACAGGGAGGGACCGTGAACACTGAAGCTTTCTTT.

This clonotype was recorded a few times. V usage is TRBV6-2 or TRBV6-3 and J usage is TRBJ2-1, with D perhaps TRBD1 (6 bases). V shed 4 bases and J shed 5 bases, with 15 bases lying between them. CDR1 and CDR2 (germline): MNHEY, SVGEGT. The CDR3 has 15 amino acids. This chain's CDR3 is CASSSDFDRNNEQFF. The CDR3 nucleotides are TGTGCCAGCAGTTCAGACTTTGACAGGAACAATGAGCAGTTCTTC.

This clonotype turned up a few times. This chain joins TRBV24-1 and TRBJ1-2, with TRBD1 matching over 9 bases. Germline V gives CDR1 KGHDR, CDR2 SFDVKD. There are 13 residues in the CDR3. Trimming cost V 4 bases and J 4 bases; bases outside gene matches: 0. CDR3 DNA sequence: TGTGCCACCAGTGAGGGACAGGGCTATGGCTACACCTTC. It translates to CATSEGQGYGYTF.

A remark on this clonotype: The junction departs from germline at one end; a sequencing error may be responsible. V gene TRBV29-1 combines with J gene TRBJ1-4, with 9 positions matching TRBD1. The CDR3 loop spans 16 amino acids. Per the germline V gene, CDR1 is SQVTM and CDR2 is ANQGSEA. CDR3 residues: CSVKSQGAATSEKLFF. The CDR3 DNA reads as TGCAGCGTGAAATCACAGGGGGCTGCGACTAGTGAAAAACTGTTTTTT.

This chain joins TRBV2 and TRBJ1-1, with 7 bases matching TRBD1. Germline V gene data show CDR1 as SNHLY and CDR2 as FYNNEI. The CDR3 is 16 amino acids. The trim removed 7 bases at V and 0 bases at J, leaving 11 bases unmatched. The CDR3 is CASTDRAGVMNTEAFF. DNA of the CDR3: TGTGCCAGCACCGACAGGGCCGGCGTAATGAACACTGAAGCTTTCTTT.

To note about this clonotype: An end of the junction differs from the germline gene, which may be a read error. The rearrangement uses TRBV4-3 and TRBJ2-2, with D uncertain. CDR1 LGHNA and CDR2 YSLEER come from the germline V gene. CDR3 length equals 16 residues. CDR3 protein: CASSQVKGSSTGELFF. In DNA form, the CDR3 reads TGCGCCAGTAGCCAAGTAAAGGGATCCTCCACCGGGGAGCTGTTTTTT.

In its sample, this clonotype was seen a few times. This chain connects TRBV4-3 to TRBJ1-5; no definite D call. The CDR3 totals 14 residues. Trimming stripped 1 base from V and 2 bases from J, with 6 bases between. Germline V lookup: CDR1 LGHNA, CDR2 YSLEER. The CDR3 sequence is CASSQGVGNQPQHF. The CDR3 nucleotides read TGCGCCAGCAGCCAAGGGGTCGGCAATCAGCCCCAGCATTTT.